A single sample gave rise to the 20 T cell receptor beta chains below, sequenced in a study of PD-1 blockade in classical Hodgkin lymphoma (TCRdb year 2020). The time point label here, explained by the study, means: cycle 2 day 1 (C2D1) of nivolumab. Relapse after autologous stem cell transplantation had occurred in all trial patients, and cohorts A, B and C were distinguished by prior brentuximab vedotin exposure. To prepare the library, the immunoSEQ multiplex PCR assay was applied. Sourced from immuneACCESS, this table was stored by TCRdb with only in-frame sequences that have V and J called. A share of the clones is absent; for the studies checked, an unresolved V gene accounts for under half, and the remainder has no known explanation. Within this sample are over 85,000 clones, with about four fifths of them counted one time only. The ten largest clonotypes hold 15% to 20% of the sample. The starting material was peripheral blood mononuclear cells (PBMCs), obtained before the second cycle of nivolumab. These receptors originate from a human donor with classical Hodgkin lymphoma.

J is TRBJ1-1 and V is TRBV2; D may be TRBD1 (5 bases). Trimming cost V 6 bases and J 2 bases, with 19 bases left between them. CDR3 size: 16 residues. Germline V gene lookup returns CDR1 SNHLY and CDR2 FYNNEI. The CDR3 spells CASRAGSGVHNTEAFF. The CDR3 DNA reads TGTGCCAGCAGAGCAGGGAGCGGGGTCCATAACACTGAAGCTTTCTTT. Using reference TRBV2 and TRBJ1-1 for the parts outside the CDR3, the full variable domain is EPEVTQTPSHQVTQMGQEVILRCVPISNHLYFYWYRQILGQKVEFLVSFYNNEISEKSEIFDDQFSVERPDGSNFTLKIRSTKLEDSAMYFCASRAGSGVHNTEAFFGQGTRLTVV.

The chain combines TRBV30 with TRBJ2-3; D may match TRBD1 or TRBD2 (5 bases each). The CDR3 covers 13 residues. V dropped 7 bases and J dropped 0 bases, with 11 bases sitting between them. Germline lookup yields CDR1 GTSNPN and CDR2 SVGIG (reference sequence). The CDR3 DNA follows: TGTGCCTCGCCGGGGCCTAGCACAGATACGCAGTATTTT. Its translation is CASPGPSTDTQYF.

The chain combines TRBV7-2 with TRBJ2-2; TRBD2 matches 7 bases. The germline V gene encodes CDR1 SGHTA and CDR2 FQGNSA. CDR3 size: 16 residues. V lost 2 bases and J lost 4; bases outside the gene matches: 7. CDR3 nucleotide sequence: TGTGCCAGCAGCTTAAGGAGCGCGGGAGCCACCGGGGAGCTGTTTTTT. Translation: CASSLRSAGATGELFF. Based on the CDR3 plus reference TRBV7-2 and TRBJ2-2, the full variable domain is GAGVSQSPSNKVTEKGKDVELRCDPISGHTALYWYRQSLGQGLEFLIYFQGNSAPDKSGLPSDRFSAERTGGSVSTLTIQRTQQEDSAVYLCASSLRSAGATGELFFGEGSRLTVL.

The chain links TRBV29-1 to TRBJ2-2; D possibly uses TRBD1 or TRBD2 (5 bases each). V gave up 4 bases and J gave up 1 base, with 13 bases separating them. Germline CDR1 and CDR2: SQVTM and ANQGSEA. This CDR3 spans 15 amino acids. CDR3 protein: CSVVLGRVNTGELFF. In nucleotides, the CDR3 is TGCAGCGTTGTTTTGGGACGTGTGAACACCGGGGAGCTGTTTTTT.

This chain joins TRBV4-1 and TRBJ2-7, with 10 bases fitting TRBD2. With V trimmed by 5 bases and J by 6 bases, 10 bases remained unmatched. Germline CDR1 and CDR2: MGHRA and YSYEKL. The length of the CDR3 is 15 residues. CDR3 DNA sequence: TGCGCCAGCAGCTTAACGGGACTAGCGAGTTCCGAGCAGTACTTC. Translated, it gives CASSLTGLASSEQYF.

In its sample, this clone ranks as medium-sized. The chain employs TRBV7-9 and TRBJ2-5; 8 nucleotides align to TRBD2. Germline V lookup: CDR1 SEHNR, CDR2 FQNEAQ (reference sequence). J was trimmed by 4 bases and V by 5 bases; bases with no gene match: 12. The CDR3 runs to 16 residues. The CDR3 bases are TGTGCCAGCAGCAGTACAGCGGGAGAGTCGCCAGAGACCCAGTACTTC. This encodes CASSSTAGESPETQYF.

The chain joins TRBV28 to TRBJ1-2, with D hard to call. The CDR3 is 14 amino acids. Germline V gene data show CDR1 as MDHEN and CDR2 as SYDVKM. Trimming pared 6 bases from V and 3 bases from J, leaving 14 bases between. CDR3 nucleotides: TGTGCCAGCAGCGCCACGGACGGATACTATGGCTACACCTTC. Amino acids: CASSATDGYYGYTF.

This clone has just a few counts. This chain uses TRBV5-4 with TRBJ2-1; 10 bases agree with TRBD2. The CDR3 is made up of 13 amino acids. In germline, CDR1 is SGHNT, CDR2 YYREEE (reference sequence). Losses at the gene ends were 4 bases for V and 7 bases for J; bases not matched to a gene: 2. The CDR3 here is CASSTGLANEQFF. The CDR3 DNA reads as TGTGCCAGCAGCACGGGACTAGCGAATGAGCAGTTCTTC.

The rearrangement links TRBV10-2 to TRBJ1-2; no clear D. The CDR3 extends over 14 amino acids. CDR1 is WSHSY and CDR2 is SAAADI in the germline V gene. The V gene lost 2 bases and the J gene lost 2 bases, with 9 bases spanning the gap. The CDR3 nucleotides are TGCGCCAGCAGTGAGCCCGGGGAGAACTATGGCTACACCTTC. Its translation is CASSEPGENYGYTF.

In its sample, this clone was seen once. V usage is TRBV25-1 and J usage is TRBJ2-2; TRBD1 is a possible D gene (5 bases). Germline values: CDR1 MGHDK, CDR2 SYGVNS. The germline V and J ends were trimmed by 5 bases and 4 bases, with 11 bases remaining between them. This CDR3 is built from 14 residues. The CDR3 DNA reads TGTGCCAGCAGTCTGTGGCAGGGCACCGGGGAGCTGTTTTTT. Amino acids: CASSLWQGTGELFF.

The chain has TRBV5-6 and TRBJ2-5, with no clear D. The germline V gene has CDR1 SGHDT and CDR2 YYEEEE. The CDR3 length is 14 residues. V was pared by 2 bases and J by 0 bases, with 8 bases between. CDR3 region: CASSLWGYQETQYF. The CDR3, as DNA: TGTGCCAGCAGCTTATGGGGTTACCAAGAGACCCAGTACTTC.

The V and J genes are TRBV19 and TRBJ2-7; 12 positions agree with TRBD2. Germline V CDR1 and CDR2: LNHDA, SQIVND (reference sequence). The CDR3 extends over 15 amino acids. V was clipped by 4 bases and J by 2 bases; unmatched bases: 3. The CDR3 bases are TGTGCCAGTAGTAGGACTAGCGGGAACCCCTACGAGCAGTACTTC. Translated: CASSRTSGNPYEQYF.

The rearrangement uses TRBV28 and TRBJ2-5; TRBD1 might be the D (6 bases). The CDR3 contains 13 residues. Germline CDR1 MDHEN, CDR2 SYDVKM. V lost 8 bases and J lost 4, with 14 bases in between. The CDR3 loop is CASGRQVLETQYF. DNA of the CDR3: TGTGCCAGCGGTAGACAGGTGTTAGAGACCCAGTACTTC. The full variable domain, its missing parts supplied by reference TRBV28 and TRBJ2-5, is DVKVTQSSRYLVKRTGEKVFLECVQDMDHENMFWYRQDPGLGLRLIYFSYDVKMKEKGDIPEGYSVSREKKERFSLILESASTNQTSMYLCASGRQVLETQYFGPGTRLLVL.

V gene TRBV19 combines with J gene TRBJ2-7; possibly TRBD2 for D (5 bases). The CDR3 has 13 amino acids. V was trimmed by 6 bases and J by 2 bases, leaving 11 bases between them. Germline CDR1 is LNHDA and CDR2 is SQIVND (reference sequence). The CDR3 loop reads CASRSSGTYEQYF. CDR3 bases: TGTGCCAGTAGATCGAGCGGAACCTACGAGCAGTACTTC.

The gene calls are TRBV7-9 and TRBJ1-1; the D gene is possibly TRBD1 (5 bases). Germline CDR1 SEHNR, CDR2 FQNEAQ (reference sequence). The V gene lost 6 bases and the J gene lost 7 bases, with 18 bases spanning the gap. This CDR3 is 14 amino acids long. The CDR3 DNA sequence: TGTGCCAGCAGGCGGGTTAGGGGAGACGGTGAAGCTTTCTTT. As protein: CASRRVRGDGEAFF.

The chain couples TRBV27 to TRBJ1-1; tentatively, D is TRBD1 (5 bases). V gave up 3 bases and J gave up 6 bases, with 17 bases separating them. The CDR3 has 15 residues. Germline loops: CDR1 MNHEY, CDR2 SMNVEV (reference sequence). CDR3 in DNA: TGTGCCAGCAGTTTTACTGGGGCGGGAATTGCTGAAGCTTTCTTT. Encoded protein: CASSFTGAGIAEAFF.

The J gene is TRBJ2-3, the V gene TRBV2; 11 positions match TRBD2. Germline V gene data show CDR1 as SNHLY and CDR2 as FYNNEI. The junction had 5 bases not matched to a gene; V was cut back by 4 bases and J by 5 bases. The CDR3 loop spans 15 amino acids. The CDR3 spells CASSGASGRRDTQYF. The CDR3 nucleotides are TGTGCCAGCAGTGGGGCTAGCGGGAGGAGAGATACGCAGTATTTT.

The gene calls are TRBV21-1 and TRBJ1-1. TRBV21-1 is reported as a pseudogene. The CDR3 length is 14 residues. Here the CDR3 reads CASSKVMKNTEAFF. The CDR3 DNA sequence: TGTGCCAGCAGCAAAGTAATGAAGAACACTGAAGCTTTCTTT.

The V and J genes are TRBV30 and TRBJ2-2; 9 nucleotides match TRBD1. With V trimmed by 7 bases and J by 7 bases, 1 base remained unmatched. This CDR3 has 11 amino acids. Germline assignment: CDR1 GTSNPN and CDR2 SVGIG (reference sequence). CDR3 DNA sequence: TGTGCCTTGGACAGGGGCGGGGAGCTGTTTTTT. Protein: CALDRGGELFF.

The chain recombines TRBV9 with TRBJ2-3; 11 nucleotides align to TRBD2. The germline V gene encodes CDR1 SGDLS and CDR2 YYNGEE. Trimming removed 3 bases from V and 3 bases from J; junction bases left unmatched: 6. This CDR3 comprises 16 residues. CDR3 in amino acids: CASSETVAGGTDTQYF. The CDR3 DNA follows: TGTGCCAGCAGCGAGACTGTAGCGGGAGGGACAGATACGCAGTATTTT.